A selection of T cell receptor beta chains follows, all from one sample in a study of cytotoxic CD8 clonotypes in ibrutinib-treated CLL. Repertoires were generated with immunoSEQ multiplex PCR, while TCRdb's copy carries only in-frame clones and drops some. Seen here are around 250,000 clones, 70% observed once, and the top ten hold 15%. The sequencing used PBMCs, collected after 24 months of ibrutinib treatment. These TCRs come from a human donor with chronic lymphocytic leukemia. Both conserved end residues are part of each CDR3. Each record gives: J gene, clone size, D gene, V gene, CDR3 protein. D genes are given only for firm matches. Clone size is stated in some rows and not others, as once, few, many or a class when expanded.

>TRBJ2-7|-|TRBD2|TRBV11-2
CASRGTSGGYEQYF
>TRBJ2-3|-|-|TRBV7-8
CASSLIADTQYF
>TRBJ2-7|-|TRBD2|TRBV18
CASSPPSSGGEQYF
>TRBJ1-1|-|-|TRBV5-1
CASSYRVGTEAFF
>TRBJ2-6|-|TRBD2|TRBV27
CASSRLAGLSGANVLTF
>TRBJ2-7|-|-|TRBV19
CASSTLRGDHNEQYF
>TRBJ1-3|-|-|TRBV18
CASSPDSLRSNTIYF
>TRBJ2-7|-|-|TRBV4-1
CASSQETAYEQYF
>TRBJ1-1|-|TRBD1|TRBV5-8
CASSRQGPLNTEAFF
>TRBJ2-1|-|-|TRBV5-4
CASSLVTLPGNEQFF
>TRBJ1-2|-|-|TRBV30
CAWSVGVGGYTF
>TRBJ2-1|-|TRBD2|TRBV5-8
CASSHSGGPSYNEQFF
>TRBJ1-2|-|-|TRBV6-5
CASSVGDGYTF
>TRBJ2-7|few|TRBD1|TRBV4-3
CASSPDRAAHEQYF
>TRBJ2-2|-|-|TRBV29-1
CSVCGTATNTGELFF
>TRBJ2-3|few|TRBD1|TRBV18
CASSPPGQGADTQYF
>TRBJ2-6|-|-|TRBV7-6
CASSRVQASGANVLTF
>TRBJ2-5|-|TRBD1|TRBV27
CASSLGGQGWYQETQYF
>TRBJ1-2|-|TRBD1|TRBV19
CASSIDRDRANYGYTF
>TRBJ2-7|-|-|TRBV15
CATSRDHLGGYEQYF
>TRBJ2-4|-|-|TRBV30
CAWSVGAKNIQYF
>TRBJ1-2|-|-|TRBV28
CASSLGGASNYGYTF
>TRBJ2-1|-|-|TRBV9
CASSVDISFPNEQFF
>TRBJ2-2|-|TRBD1|TRBV7-8
CASNRQGATGELFF
>TRBJ2-2|-|-|TRBV11-3
CASSQGTGELFF
>TRBJ2-1|few|TRBD2|TRBV9
CASSVAFLAGDNNEQFF
>TRBJ1-2|few|-|TRBV27
CASKTYETKNYGYTF
>TRBJ2-7|-|-|TRBV28
CASSHRGTLLYEQYF
>TRBJ2-1|-|TRBD2|TRBV15
CATSRPGGAYNEQFF
>TRBJ2-2|-|TRBD1|TRBV28
CASSLQGSDASGELFF
>TRBJ1-2|-|-|TRBV6-1
CASRQTYGGYFVYTF
>TRBJ2-1|few|-|TRBV19
CASSWLGRDNEQFF
>TRBJ2-7|-|-|TRBV28
CASSWSSPTYEQYF
>TRBJ2-5|-|-|TRBV28
CASGGLAVQETQYF
>TRBJ1-1|-|-|TRBV28
CASNPTWGAGTEAFF
>TRBJ2-2|-|TRBD1|TRBV15
CATSSRGTDNTGELFF
>TRBJ1-4|once|-|TRBV10-2
CASSEGQNYNEKLFF
>TRBJ2-5|few|-|TRBV11-2
CASSLGGGRQETQYF
>TRBJ2-3|-|-|TRBV28
CASGGSTDTQYF
>TRBJ2-1|-|-|TRBV6-5
CASLDYNEQFF
>TRBJ2-1|-|-|TRBV7-6
CASSLWGWRDEQFF
>TRBJ2-7|-|TRBD1|TRBV7-9
CASSGGQAPYYEQYF
>TRBJ2-1|-|TRBD2|TRBV5-6
CASSLVGVGDYYNEQFF